Sequencing of this T cell receptor beta chain was carried out in a study of control samples from healthy donors and cancer patients. This clone has only one observation. This CDR3 is 15 amino acids long. V lost 4 bases and J 6 bases, leaving 18 bases between the germline ends. The germline V gene has CDR1 GTSNPN and CDR2 SVGIG (reference sequence). Profiled with immunoSEQ multiplex PCR; TCRdb holds only in-frame clones, not every one. The sample lists some 190,000 clones; roughly nine tenths were seen once. This TCR derives from a man aged 25-40 years in good health. The chain carries TRBV30 and TRBJ1-4; D not resolved. Sequenced: blood. The CDR3 DNA follows: TGTGCCTGGACTCGTAAGGGCGCGGCGCATGAAAAACTGTTTTTT. The encoded protein is CAWTRKGAAHEKLFF.